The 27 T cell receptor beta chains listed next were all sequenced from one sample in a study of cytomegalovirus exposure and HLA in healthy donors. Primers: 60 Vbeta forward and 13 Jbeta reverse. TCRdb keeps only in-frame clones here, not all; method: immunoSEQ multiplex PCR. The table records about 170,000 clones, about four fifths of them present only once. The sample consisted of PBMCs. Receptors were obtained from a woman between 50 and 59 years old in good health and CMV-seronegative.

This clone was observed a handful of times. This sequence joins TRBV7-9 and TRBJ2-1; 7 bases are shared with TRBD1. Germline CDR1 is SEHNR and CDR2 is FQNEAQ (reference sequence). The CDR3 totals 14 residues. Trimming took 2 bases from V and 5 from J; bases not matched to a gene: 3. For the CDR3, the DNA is TGTGCCAGCAGCTTATTGGGACAGAACAATGAGCAGTTCTTC. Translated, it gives CASSLLGQNNEQFF. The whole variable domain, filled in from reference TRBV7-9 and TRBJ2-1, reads DTGVSQNPRHKITKRGQNVTFRCDPISEHNRLYWYRQTLGQGPEFLTYFQNEAQLEKSRLLSDRFSAERPKGSFSTLEIQRTEQGDSAMYLCASSLLGQNNEQFFGPGTRLTVL.

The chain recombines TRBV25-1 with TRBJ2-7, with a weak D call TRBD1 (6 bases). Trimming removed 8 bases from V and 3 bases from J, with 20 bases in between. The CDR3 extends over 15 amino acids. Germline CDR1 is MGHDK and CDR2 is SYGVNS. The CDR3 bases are TGTGCCAGCGCGGCGACTGGGGGCGGTGGCTACGAGCAGTACTTC. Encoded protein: CASAATGGGGYEQYF.

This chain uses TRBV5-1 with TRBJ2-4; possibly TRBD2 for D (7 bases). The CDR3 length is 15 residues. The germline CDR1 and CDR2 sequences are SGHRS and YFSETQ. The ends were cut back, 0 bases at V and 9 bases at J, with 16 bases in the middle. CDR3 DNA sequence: TGCGCCAGCAGCTTGGTCGGGGGGCGGGCTAGCATTCAGTACTTC. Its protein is CASSLVGGRASIQYF.

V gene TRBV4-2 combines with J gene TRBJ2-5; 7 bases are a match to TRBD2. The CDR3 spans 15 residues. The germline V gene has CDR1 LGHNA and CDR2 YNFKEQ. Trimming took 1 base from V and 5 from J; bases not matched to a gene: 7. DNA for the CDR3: TGTGCCAGCAGCCAAGTTGGAGGGGAGGGGGAGACCCAGTACTTC. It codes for CASSQVGGEGETQYF.

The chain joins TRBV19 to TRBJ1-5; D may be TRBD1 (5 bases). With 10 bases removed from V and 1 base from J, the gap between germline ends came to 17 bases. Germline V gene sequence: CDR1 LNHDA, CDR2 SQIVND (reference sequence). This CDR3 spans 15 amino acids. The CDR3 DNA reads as TGTGCCACCCAGCCAGGGTCAAGGAGCAATCAGCCCCAGCATTTT. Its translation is CATQPGSRSNQPQHF.

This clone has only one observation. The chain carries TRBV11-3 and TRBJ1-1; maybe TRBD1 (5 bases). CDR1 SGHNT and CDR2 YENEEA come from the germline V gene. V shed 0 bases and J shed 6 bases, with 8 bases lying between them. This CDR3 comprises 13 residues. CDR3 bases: TGTGCCAGCAGCTTAGAAGGGGACTCTGAAGCTTTCTTT. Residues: CASSLEGDSEAFF.

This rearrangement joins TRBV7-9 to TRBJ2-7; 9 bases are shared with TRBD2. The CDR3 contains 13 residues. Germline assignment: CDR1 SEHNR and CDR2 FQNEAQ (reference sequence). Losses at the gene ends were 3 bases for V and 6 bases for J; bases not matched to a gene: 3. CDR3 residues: CASSFRGGGEQYF. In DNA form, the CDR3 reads TGTGCCAGCAGCTTTCGCGGGGGGGGCGAGCAGTACTTC.

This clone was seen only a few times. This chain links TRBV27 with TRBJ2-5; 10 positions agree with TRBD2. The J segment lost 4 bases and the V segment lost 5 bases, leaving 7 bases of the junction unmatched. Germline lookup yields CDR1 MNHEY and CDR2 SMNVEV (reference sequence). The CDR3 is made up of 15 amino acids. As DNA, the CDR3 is TGTGCCAGCAGTCTCTTTAGCGGGAGGTTAGAGACCCAGTACTTC. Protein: CASSLFSGRLETQYF.

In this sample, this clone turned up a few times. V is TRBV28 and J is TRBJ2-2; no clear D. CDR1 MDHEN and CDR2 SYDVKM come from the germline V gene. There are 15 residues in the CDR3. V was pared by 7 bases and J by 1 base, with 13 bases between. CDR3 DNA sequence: TGTGCCAGCACTCCCGGGTCCGTGAACACCGGGGAGCTGTTTTTT. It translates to CASTPGSVNTGELFF.

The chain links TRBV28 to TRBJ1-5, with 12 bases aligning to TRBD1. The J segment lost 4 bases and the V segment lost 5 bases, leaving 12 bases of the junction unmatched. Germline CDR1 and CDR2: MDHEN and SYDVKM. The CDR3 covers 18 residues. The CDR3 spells CASSPIPPGQGANQPQHF. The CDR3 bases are TGTGCCAGCAGTCCGATCCCCCCGGGACAGGGGGCAAATCAGCCCCAGCATTTT.

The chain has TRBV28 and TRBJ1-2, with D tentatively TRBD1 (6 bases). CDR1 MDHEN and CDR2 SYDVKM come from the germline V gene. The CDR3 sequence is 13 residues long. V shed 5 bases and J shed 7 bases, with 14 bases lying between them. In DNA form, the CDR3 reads TGTGCCAGCAGTGTCCAGGGGATTGGTGGCTACACCTTC. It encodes CASSVQGIGGYTF.

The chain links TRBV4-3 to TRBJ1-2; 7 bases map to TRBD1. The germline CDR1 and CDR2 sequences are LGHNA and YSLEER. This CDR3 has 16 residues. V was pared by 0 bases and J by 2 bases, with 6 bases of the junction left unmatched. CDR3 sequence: CASSQEKGGRNYGYTF. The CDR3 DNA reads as TGCGCCAGCAGCCAAGAAAAAGGGGGCAGGAACTATGGCTACACCTTC.

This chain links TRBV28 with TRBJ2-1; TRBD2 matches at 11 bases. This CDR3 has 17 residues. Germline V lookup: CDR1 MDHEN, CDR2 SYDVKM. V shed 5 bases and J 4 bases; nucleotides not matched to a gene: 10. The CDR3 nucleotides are TGTGCCAGCAGTCGGGCACTAGCGGGAGTAGGGTACAATGAGCAGTTCTTC. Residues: CASSRALAGVGYNEQFF.

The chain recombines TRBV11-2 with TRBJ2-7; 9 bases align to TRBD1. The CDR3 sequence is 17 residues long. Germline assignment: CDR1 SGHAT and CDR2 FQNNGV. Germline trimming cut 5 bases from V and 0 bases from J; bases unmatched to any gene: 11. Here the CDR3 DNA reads TGTGCCAGCAGCCATCAAAGACCGGGACAGGGCTCCTACGAGCAGTACTTC. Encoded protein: CASSHQRPGQGSYEQYF.

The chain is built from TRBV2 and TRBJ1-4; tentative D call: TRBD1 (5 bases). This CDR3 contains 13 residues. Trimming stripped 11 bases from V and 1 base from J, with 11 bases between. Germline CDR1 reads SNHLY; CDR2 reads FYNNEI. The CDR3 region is CAGRGGTNEKLFF. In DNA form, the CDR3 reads TGTGCCGGCCGCGGGGGAACTAATGAAAAACTGTTTTTT.

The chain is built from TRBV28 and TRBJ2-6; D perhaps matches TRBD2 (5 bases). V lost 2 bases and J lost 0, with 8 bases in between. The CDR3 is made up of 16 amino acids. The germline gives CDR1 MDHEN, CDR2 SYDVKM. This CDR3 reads CASSLEGYSGANVLTF. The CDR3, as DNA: TGTGCCAGCAGTTTAGAGGGTTACTCTGGGGCCAACGTCCTGACTTTC. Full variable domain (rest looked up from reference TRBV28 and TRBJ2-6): DVKVTQSSRYLVKRTGEKVFLECVQDMDHENMFWYRQDPGLGLRLIYFSYDVKMKEKGDIPEGYSVSREKKERFSLILESASTNQTSMYLCASSLEGYSGANVLTFGAGSRLTVL.

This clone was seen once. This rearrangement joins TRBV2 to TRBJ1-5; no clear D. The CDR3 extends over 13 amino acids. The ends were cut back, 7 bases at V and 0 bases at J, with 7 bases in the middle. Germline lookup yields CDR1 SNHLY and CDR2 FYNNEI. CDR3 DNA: TGTGCCAGCACCTCAGTTAGCAATCAGCCCCAGCATTTT. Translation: CASTSVSNQPQHF.

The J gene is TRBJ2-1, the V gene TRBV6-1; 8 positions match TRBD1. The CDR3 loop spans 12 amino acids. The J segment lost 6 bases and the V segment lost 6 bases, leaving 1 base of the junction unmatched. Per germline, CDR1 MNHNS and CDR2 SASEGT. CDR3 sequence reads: CASRDRANEQFF. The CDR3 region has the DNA TGTGCCAGCAGGGACAGGGCCAATGAGCAGTTCTTC.

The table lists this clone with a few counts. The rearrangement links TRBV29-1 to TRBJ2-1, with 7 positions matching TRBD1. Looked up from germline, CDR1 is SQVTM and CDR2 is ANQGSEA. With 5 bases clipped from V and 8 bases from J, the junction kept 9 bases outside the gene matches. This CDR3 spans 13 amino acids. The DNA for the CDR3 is TGCAGCGTTAGGACAGGACCGGCGGATGAGCAGTTCTTC. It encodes CSVRTGPADEQFF.

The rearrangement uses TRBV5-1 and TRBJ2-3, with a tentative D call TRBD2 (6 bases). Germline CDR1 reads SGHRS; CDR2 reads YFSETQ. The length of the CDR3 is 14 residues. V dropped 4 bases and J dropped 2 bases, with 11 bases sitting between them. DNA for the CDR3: TGCGCCAGCAGCCTTAGCGGATACACAGATACGCAGTATTTT. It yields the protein CASSLSGYTDTQYF.

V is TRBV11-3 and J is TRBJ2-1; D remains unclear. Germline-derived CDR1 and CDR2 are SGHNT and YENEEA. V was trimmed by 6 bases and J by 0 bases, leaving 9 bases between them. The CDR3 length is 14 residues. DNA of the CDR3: TGTGCCAGCAGGGAGTGTCGCTCCTACAATGAGCAGTTCTTC. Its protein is CASRECRSYNEQFF. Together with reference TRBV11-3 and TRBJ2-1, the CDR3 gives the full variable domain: EAGVVQSPRYKIIEKKQPVAFWCNPISGHNTLYWYLQNLGQGPELLIRYENEEAVDDSQLPKDRFSAERLKGVDSTLKIQPAELGDSAVYLCASRECRSYNEQFFGPGTRLTVL.

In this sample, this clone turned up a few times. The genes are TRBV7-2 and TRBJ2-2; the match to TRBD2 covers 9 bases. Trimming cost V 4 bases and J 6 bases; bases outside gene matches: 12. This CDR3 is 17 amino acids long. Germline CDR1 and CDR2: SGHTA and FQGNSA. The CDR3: CASSSHSGRGGAGELFF. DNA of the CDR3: TGTGCCAGCAGCTCCCACTCCGGGCGGGGGGGCGCCGGGGAGCTGTTTTTT.

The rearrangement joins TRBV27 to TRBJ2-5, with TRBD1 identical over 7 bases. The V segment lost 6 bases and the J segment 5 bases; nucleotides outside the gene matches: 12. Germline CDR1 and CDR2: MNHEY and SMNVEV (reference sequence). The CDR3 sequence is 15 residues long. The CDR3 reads CASRSRQGAGETQYF. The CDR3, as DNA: TGTGCCAGCAGGAGTCGACAGGGAGCTGGGGAGACCCAGTACTTC.

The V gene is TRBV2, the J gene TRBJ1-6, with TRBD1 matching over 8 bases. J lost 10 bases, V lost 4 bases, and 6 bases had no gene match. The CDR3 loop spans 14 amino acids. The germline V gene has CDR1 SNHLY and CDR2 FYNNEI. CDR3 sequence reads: CASSAGGAGSPLHF. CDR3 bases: TGTGCCAGCAGTGCAGGGGGCGCAGGGTCACCCCTCCACTTT.

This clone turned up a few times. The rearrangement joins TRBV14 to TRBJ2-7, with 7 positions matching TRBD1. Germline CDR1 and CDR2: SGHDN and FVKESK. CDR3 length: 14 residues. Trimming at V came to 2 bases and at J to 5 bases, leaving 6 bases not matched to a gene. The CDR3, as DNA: TGTGCCAGCAGCCAAAGACAGGGTTTCGACGAGCAGTACTTC. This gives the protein CASSQRQGFDEQYF.

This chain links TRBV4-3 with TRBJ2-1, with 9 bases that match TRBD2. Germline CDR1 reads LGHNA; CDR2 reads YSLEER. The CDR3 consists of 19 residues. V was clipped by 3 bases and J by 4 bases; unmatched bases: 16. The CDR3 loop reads CASSQSSHSLAGLYNEQFF. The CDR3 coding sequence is TGCGCCAGCAGCCAGTCTTCTCACTCTCTAGCGGGATTATACAATGAGCAGTTCTTC.

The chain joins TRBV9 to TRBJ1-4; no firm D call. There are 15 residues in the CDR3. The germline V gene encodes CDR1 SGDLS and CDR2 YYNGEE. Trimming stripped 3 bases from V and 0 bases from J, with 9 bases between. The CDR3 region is CASSANLATNEKLFF. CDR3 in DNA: TGTGCCAGCAGCGCAAATTTAGCAACTAATGAAAAACTGTTTTTT. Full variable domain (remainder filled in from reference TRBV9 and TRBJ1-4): DSGVTQTPKHLITATGQRVTLRCSPRSGDLSVYWYQQSLDQGLQFLIQYYNGEERAKGNILERFSAQQFPDLHSELNLSSLELGDSALYFCASSANLATNEKLFFGSGTQLSVL.